The 29 T cell receptor beta chains in this list originate from one sample, sequenced in a study of blood T cell repertoires in COVID-19. Data came from immunoSEQ multiplex PCR; TCRdb stores just in-frame clones and leaves some out. The sample lists around 100,000 clones, approximately 80% occurring once. The sample comprised peripheral blood. These receptors originate from a human donor in a cohort sampled during active COVID-19.

V gene TRBV18 combines with J gene TRBJ2-5, with a possible D match to TRBD2 (7 bases). The CDR3 totals 13 residues. CDR1 KGHSH and CDR2 LQKENI come from the germline V gene. The ends were cut back, 3 bases at V and 5 bases at J, with 10 bases in the middle. The CDR3 region is CASSPGGRETQYF. The CDR3 DNA follows: TGTGCCAGCTCACCGGGGGGGCGCGAGACCCAGTACTTC.

The chain carries TRBV7-9 and TRBJ2-1; TRBD2 matches 11 bases. The germline CDR1 and CDR2 sequences are SEHNR and FQNEAQ (reference sequence). This CDR3 is built from 19 residues. J lost 8 bases, V lost 6 bases, and 21 bases had no gene match. CDR3 DNA: TGTGCCAGCAGTTCTACTCGGCTAGCGGGGGGCCAAACCACGTATGAGCAGTTCTTC. Its translation: CASSSTRLAGGQTTYEQFF.

The V gene is TRBV4-2, the J gene TRBJ1-5; unclear D gene. V was pared by 1 base and J by 7 bases, with 17 bases between. Germline assignment: CDR1 LGHNA and CDR2 YNFKEQ. There are 16 residues in the CDR3. CDR3: CASSQGVGGIGQPQHF. The CDR3 DNA reads as TGTGCCAGCAGCCAAGGCGTGGGAGGGATCGGACAGCCCCAGCATTTT.

The V call is TRBV4-3, the J call TRBJ2-6; D is ambiguous. The CDR3 is made up of 15 amino acids. Germline V lookup: CDR1 LGHNA, CDR2 YSLEER. V was pared by 3 bases and J by 0 bases, with 6 bases between. CDR3 nucleotide sequence: TGCGCCAGCAGCCACCACAGCTCTGGGGCCAACGTCCTGACTTTC. Protein sequence: CASSHHSSGANVLTF.

The chain combines TRBV10-3 with TRBJ1-4, with D tentatively TRBD1 (5 bases). This CDR3 has 16 residues. V lost 0 bases and J lost 7, with 15 bases in between. Germline V lookup: CDR1 ENHRY, CDR2 SYGVKD. DNA for the CDR3: TGTGCCATCAGTGAGTCAGGAGGGGTACGCGGTGAAAAACTGTTTTTT. This codes for CAISESGGVRGEKLFF.

The chain couples TRBV21-1 to TRBJ2-1; TRBD2 reflects the table's D call only, with no check against the DNA. TRBV21-1 is labeled a pseudogene. The CDR3 covers 17 residues. CDR3 amino acids: CASSKEGTPSGGREQFF. In nucleotides, the CDR3 is TGTGCCAGCAGCAAAGAGGGGACGCCTAGCGGGGGGAGAGAGCAGTTCTTC.

The chain combines TRBV7-8 with TRBJ1-2; the D is unclear. There are 13 residues in the CDR3. Per the germline V gene, CDR1 is SGHVS and CDR2 is FQNEAQ. Trimming cost V 1 base and J 6 bases, with 9 bases left between them. CDR3 amino acids: CASSLGASDGYTF. The DNA for the CDR3 is TGTGCCAGCAGCTTAGGGGCATCGGATGGCTACACCTTC. Looking up the rest from reference TRBV7-8 and TRBJ1-2 gives the full variable domain: GAGVSQSPRYKVAKRGQDVALRCDPISGHVSLFWYQQALGQGPEFLTYFQNEAQLDKSGLPSDRFFAERPEGSVSTLKIQRTQQEDSAVYLCASSLGASDGYTFGSGTRLTVV.

This sequence joins TRBV28 and TRBJ2-5, with 10 positions matching TRBD2. The CDR3 consists of 15 residues. The V gene's germline CDR1 is MDHEN and CDR2 SYDVKM. V gave up 6 bases and J gave up 7 bases; unmatched junction bases: 11. CDR3 loop: CASSLAGVQQGTQYF. CDR3 bases: TGTGCCAGCAGCCTAGCGGGGGTACAACAGGGGACCCAGTACTTC.

The chain carries TRBV28 and TRBJ2-3, with TRBD2 matching 9 bases. The germline gives CDR1 MDHEN, CDR2 SYDVKM. The junction had 11 bases not matched to a gene; V was cut back by 2 bases and J by 5 bases. The length of the CDR3 is 17 residues. The CDR3 DNA is TGTGCCAGCAGTTTAATTGGGAAGCGGGGGGACAGAGATACGCAGTATTTT. Translated, it gives CASSLIGKRGDRDTQYF.

The J gene is TRBJ2-5, the V gene TRBV5-4; 13 bases match TRBD2. The CDR3 has 14 amino acids. CDR1 is SGHNT, CDR2 YYREEE, per germline (reference sequence). V lost 9 bases to trimming and J lost 4 bases; unmatched junction nucleotides: 6. The CDR3 region is CAIGTSGTGETQYF. CDR3 sequence (DNA): TGTGCCATCGGGACTAGCGGGACTGGAGAGACCCAGTACTTC.

This chain connects TRBV7-9 to TRBJ1-1, with D unresolved. Germline CDR1 and CDR2: SEHNR and FQNEAQ (reference sequence). The CDR3 has 14 amino acids. Trimming cost V 0 bases and J 1 base, with 6 bases left between them. The CDR3 protein is CASSLADKNTEAFF. The CDR3 DNA follows: TGTGCCAGCAGCTTAGCTGACAAGAACACTGAAGCTTTCTTT.

The chain is built from TRBV7-2 and TRBJ2-4, with D tentatively TRBD2 (6 bases). The CDR3 has 16 amino acids. Trimming removed 7 bases from V and 0 bases from J, with 16 bases in between. Per germline, CDR1 SGHTA and CDR2 FQGNSA. The DNA for the CDR3 is TGTGCCAGCACCGGGGGTACCTCTCTAGCCAAAAACATTCAGTACTTC. This translates into CASTGGTSLAKNIQYF.

This clone has just one count. The rearrangement uses TRBV14 and TRBJ1-6; tentative D call: TRBD1 (5 bases). The germline CDR1 and CDR2 sequences are SGHDN and FVKESK. Trimming took off 4 bases at V and 6 bases at J, with 7 bases between the two ends. This CDR3 comprises 13 residues. The DNA of the CDR3 is TGTGCCAGCAGCCGGGGGGGTAATTCACCCCTCCACTTT. The encoded protein is CASSRGGNSPLHF.

The chain carries TRBV4-2 and TRBJ2-6, with TRBD1 matching 8 bases. The V segment lost 2 bases and the J segment 0 bases; nucleotides outside the gene matches: 9. This CDR3 region has 19 residues. The V gene's germline CDR1 is LGHNA and CDR2 YNFKEQ. The CDR3 protein is CASSQTQGVGLSGANVLTF. As DNA, the CDR3 is TGTGCCAGCAGCCAAACACAGGGGGTGGGACTCTCTGGGGCCAACGTCCTGACTTTC.

This chain connects TRBV28 to TRBJ1-2; 7 nucleotides match TRBD1. Per the germline V gene, CDR1 is MDHEN and CDR2 is SYDVKM. The CDR3 contains 12 residues. The junction had 8 bases not matched to a gene; V was cut back by 11 bases and J by 5 bases. CDR3 residues: CAARTGSYGYTF. The CDR3 coding sequence is TGTGCCGCCCGGACAGGATCATATGGCTACACCTTC.

A remark on this clone: This CDR3 is also generated by other DNA sequences in the sample. The chain joins TRBV5-1 to TRBJ2-5, with TRBD2 matching 8 bases. The CDR3 loop spans 15 amino acids. The germline gives CDR1 SGHRS, CDR2 YFSETQ. The V segment lost 4 bases and the J segment 1 base; nucleotides outside the gene matches: 6. In DNA, the CDR3 is TGCGCCAGCAGCCCGGGTCGGGGGGGCCAAGAGACCCAGTACTTC. This encodes CASSPGRGGQETQYF.

The chain joins TRBV29-1 to TRBJ2-1, with a weak D call TRBD1 (6 bases). CDR3 length: 16 residues. V lost 7 bases and J lost 0, with 19 bases in between. The germline CDR1 and CDR2 sequences are SQVTM and ANQGSEA. The CDR3, as DNA: TGCAGCGGTCGCTTACAGGGAGCCTCCTCCTACAATGAGCAGTTCTTC. Encoded protein: CSGRLQGASSYNEQFF.

The chain employs TRBV15 and TRBJ2-3; 8 bases map to TRBD1. V lost 5 bases, J lost 5 bases, and 6 bases stayed unmatched. Looked up from germline, CDR1 is LNHNV and CDR2 is YYDKDF (reference sequence). The CDR3 consists of 14 residues. CDR3 coding DNA: TGTGCCACCAGCTTCCGGGACAGGCGAGATACGCAGTATTTT. The encoded protein is CATSFRDRRDTQYF.

The chain links TRBV2 to TRBJ1-2; 7 nucleotides agree with TRBD1. Germline V gene data show CDR1 as SNHLY and CDR2 as FYNNEI. The CDR3 runs to 13 residues. V was pared by 8 bases and J by 2 bases, with 5 bases of the junction left unmatched. The CDR3: CASATGMNYGYTF. CDR3 nucleotide sequence: TGTGCCAGCGCGACAGGGATGAACTATGGCTACACCTTC.

This clone was recorded a few times. The chain combines TRBV1 with TRBJ2-7; the table's D call, TRBD1, was not checked against the DNA. TRBV1 is noted as a pseudogene. This CDR3 contains 15 residues. The CDR3 loop reads CTSSRGLGLSGEQYF. The DNA for the CDR3 is TGCACCAGCAGCCGGGGCCTTGGGCTGTCGGGCGAGCAGTACTTC.

This clone has just a few counts. The rearrangement joins TRBV7-9 to TRBJ1-6; TRBD1 might be the D (5 bases). This CDR3 comprises 18 residues. V was shortened by 2 bases and J by 3 bases, with 17 bases between the two germline ends. Looked up from germline, CDR1 is SEHNR and CDR2 is FQNEAQ (reference sequence). The CDR3 DNA reads TGTGCCAGCAGCTTACAGGGCCTATTGACCCTCTATAATTCACCCCTCCACTTT. It specifies CASSLQGLLTLYNSPLHF.

The chain uses TRBV7-2 and TRBJ2-1, with TRBD2 matching 13 bases. The CDR3 has 16 residues. V gave up 4 bases and J gave up 4 bases; unmatched junction bases: 4. Germline V gene lookup returns CDR1 SGHTA and CDR2 FQGNSA. This CDR3 reads CASSSSLAGGYNEQFF. CDR3 DNA: TGTGCCAGCAGCTCATCACTAGCGGGGGGGTACAATGAGCAGTTCTTC.

This clone was seen only once. The chain recombines TRBV7-9 with TRBJ2-1; TRBD2 matches at 15 bases. This CDR3 region has 16 residues. V lost 5 bases, J lost 7 bases, and 6 bases stayed unmatched. The germline CDR1 and CDR2 sequences are SEHNR and FQNEAQ (reference sequence). Written as DNA, the CDR3 is TGTGCCAGCAGCCAGGGACTAGCGGGGGGAATGAATGAGCAGTTCTTC. It codes for CASSQGLAGGMNEQFF. The whole variable domain, remainder taken from reference TRBV7-9 and TRBJ2-1, is DTGVSQNPRHKITKRGQNVTFRCDPISEHNRLYWYRQTLGQGPEFLTYFQNEAQLEKSRLLSDRFSAERPKGSFSTLEIQRTEQGDSAMYLCASSQGLAGGMNEQFFGPGTRLTVL.

V and J are TRBV28 and TRBJ2-3; D may be TRBD2 (5 bases). This CDR3 has 15 amino acids. V gave up 3 bases and J gave up 0 bases, with 10 bases separating them. The germline V gene encodes CDR1 MDHEN and CDR2 SYDVKM. The DNA for the CDR3 is TGTGCCAGCAGTTTCGAGCGGCTCAGCACAGATACGCAGTATTTT. Translation gives CASSFERLSTDTQYF.

V is TRBV5-8 and J is TRBJ1-4; 10 nucleotides match TRBD1. Germline lookup yields CDR1 SGHTS and CDR2 YDEGEE. V lost 1 base to trimming and J lost 5 bases; unmatched junction nucleotides: 8. The CDR3 contains 17 residues. CDR3 in DNA: TGTGCCAGCAGCTTGAGTTCCTGGGACAGGGGAAATGAAAAACTGTTTTTT. Its translation: CASSLSSWDRGNEKLFF.

The chain couples TRBV7-6 to TRBJ1-1, with TRBD1 matching over 7 bases. CDR1 SGHVS and CDR2 FNYEAQ come from the germline V gene. V shed 5 bases, J shed 5 bases, and the junction held 11 bases outside the gene matches. The CDR3 contains 15 residues. In nucleotides, the CDR3 is TGTGCCAGCAGCCCTCAGGGGGAGATTAAGACTGAAGCTTTCTTT. It translates to CASSPQGEIKTEAFF.

CDR3 sequence (DNA): TGTGCCAGCAGCGTAGGAACAGGGGGCGCATGGTATGGCTACACCTTC. It translates to CASSVGTGGAWYGYTF. The J gene is TRBJ1-2, the V gene TRBV9, with 9 positions matching TRBD1. Germline lookup yields CDR1 SGDLS and CDR2 YYNGEE. V shed 0 bases, J shed 5 bases, and the junction held 8 bases outside the gene matches. The CDR3 contains 16 residues.

V is TRBV5-1 and J is TRBJ2-2, with 12 bases identical to TRBD2. The CDR3 has 16 amino acids. Germline V CDR1 and CDR2: SGHRS, YFSETQ. V lost 4 bases, J lost 2 bases, and 3 bases stayed unmatched. CDR3 protein: CASSQLAGGNTGELFF. As DNA, the CDR3 is TGCGCCAGCAGCCAACTAGCGGGGGGCAACACCGGGGAGCTGTTTTTT.

The rearrangement uses TRBV6-5 and TRBJ1-2; possible D gene TRBD1, 6 bases. Germline V gives CDR1 MNHEY, CDR2 SVGAGI. Trimming removed 7 bases at V and 2 bases at J, with 17 bases between. CDR3 size: 15 residues. CDR3: CASTNARGANYGYTF. CDR3 sequence (DNA): TGTGCCAGCACCAACGCCCGGGGGGCGAACTATGGCTACACCTTC.